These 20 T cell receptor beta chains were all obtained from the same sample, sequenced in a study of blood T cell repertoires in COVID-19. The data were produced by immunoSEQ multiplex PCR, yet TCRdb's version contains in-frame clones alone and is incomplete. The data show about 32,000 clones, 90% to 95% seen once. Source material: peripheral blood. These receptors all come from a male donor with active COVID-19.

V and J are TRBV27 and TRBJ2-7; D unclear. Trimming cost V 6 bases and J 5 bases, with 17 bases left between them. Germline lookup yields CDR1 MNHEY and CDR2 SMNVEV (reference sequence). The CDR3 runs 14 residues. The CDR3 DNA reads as TGTGCCAGCAGATTCTGGGCTACCCCCAACGAGCAGTACTTC. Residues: CASRFWATPNEQYF.

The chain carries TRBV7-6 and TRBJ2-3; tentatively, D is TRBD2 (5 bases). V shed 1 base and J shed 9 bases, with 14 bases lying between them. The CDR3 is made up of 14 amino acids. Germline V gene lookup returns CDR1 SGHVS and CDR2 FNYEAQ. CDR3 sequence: CASSLGEKGWTQYF. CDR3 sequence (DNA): TGTGCCAGCAGCTTAGGGGAGAAGGGTTGGACGCAGTATTTT. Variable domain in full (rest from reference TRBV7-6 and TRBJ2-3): GAGVSQSPRYKVTKRGQDVALRCDPISGHVSLYWYRQALGQGPEFLTYFNYEAQQDKSGLPNDRFSAERPEGSISTLTIQRTEQRDSAMYRCASSLGEKGWTQYFGPGTRLTVL.

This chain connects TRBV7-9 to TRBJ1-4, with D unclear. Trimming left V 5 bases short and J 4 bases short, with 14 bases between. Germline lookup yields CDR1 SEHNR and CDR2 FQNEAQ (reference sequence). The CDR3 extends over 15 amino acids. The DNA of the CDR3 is TGTGCCAGCAGCAGAAACCGGGAATTTAATGAAAAACTGTTTTTT. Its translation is CASSRNREFNEKLFF.

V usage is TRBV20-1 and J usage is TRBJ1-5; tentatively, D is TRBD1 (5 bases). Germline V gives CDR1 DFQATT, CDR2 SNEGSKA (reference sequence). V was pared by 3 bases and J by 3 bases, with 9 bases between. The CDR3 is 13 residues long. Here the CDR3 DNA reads TGCAGTGCTAGTCAAGGGGTCAATCAGCCCCAGCATTTT. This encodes CSASQGVNQPQHF.

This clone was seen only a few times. The CDR3 region is CASSIDHAGTETQYF. In DNA, the CDR3 is TGTGCCAGTAGTATAGATCATGCGGGGACGGAGACCCAGTACTTC. The J gene is TRBJ2-5, the V gene TRBV19; D is possibly TRBD2 (6 bases). The CDR3 extends over 15 amino acids. The germline V gene encodes CDR1 LNHDA and CDR2 SQIVND (reference sequence). The germline V and J ends were trimmed by 0 bases and 5 bases, with 13 bases remaining between them.

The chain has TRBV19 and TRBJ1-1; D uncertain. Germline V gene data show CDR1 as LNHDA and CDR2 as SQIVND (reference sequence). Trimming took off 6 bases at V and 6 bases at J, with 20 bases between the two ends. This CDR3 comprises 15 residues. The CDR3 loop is CASRTPTRVGAEAFF. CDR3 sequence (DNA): TGTGCCAGTAGGACACCTACCAGAGTTGGCGCTGAAGCTTTCTTT.

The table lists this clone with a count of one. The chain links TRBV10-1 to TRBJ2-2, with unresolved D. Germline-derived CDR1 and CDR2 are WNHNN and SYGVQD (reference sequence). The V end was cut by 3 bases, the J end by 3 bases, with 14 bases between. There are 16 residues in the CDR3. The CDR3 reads CASSEVGFRDTGELFF. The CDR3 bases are TGCGCCAGCAGTGAAGTCGGGTTTCGAGACACCGGGGAGCTGTTTTTT.

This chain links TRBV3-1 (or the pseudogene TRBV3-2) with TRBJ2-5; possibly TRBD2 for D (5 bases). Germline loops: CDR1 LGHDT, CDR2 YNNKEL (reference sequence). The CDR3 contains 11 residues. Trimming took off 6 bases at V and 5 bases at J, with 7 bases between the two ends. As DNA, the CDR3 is TGTGCCAGCAGTCCGGGGGAGACCCAGTACTTC. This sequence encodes CASSPGETQYF.

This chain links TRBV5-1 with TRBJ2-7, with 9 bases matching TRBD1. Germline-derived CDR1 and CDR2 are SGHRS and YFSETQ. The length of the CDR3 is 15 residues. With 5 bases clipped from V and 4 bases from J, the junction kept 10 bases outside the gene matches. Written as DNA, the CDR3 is TGCGCCAGCAGTCTACAGGGGGCGCGGGGATACGAGCAGTACTTC. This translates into CASSLQGARGYEQYF.

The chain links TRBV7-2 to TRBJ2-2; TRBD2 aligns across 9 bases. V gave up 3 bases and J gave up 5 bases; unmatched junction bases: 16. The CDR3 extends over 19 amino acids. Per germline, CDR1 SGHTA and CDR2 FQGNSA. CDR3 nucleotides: TGTGCCAGCAGCTTCCGGAAGCGGGGGGTCCGCGATTTTACCGGGGAGCTGTTTTTT. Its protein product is CASSFRKRGVRDFTGELFF.

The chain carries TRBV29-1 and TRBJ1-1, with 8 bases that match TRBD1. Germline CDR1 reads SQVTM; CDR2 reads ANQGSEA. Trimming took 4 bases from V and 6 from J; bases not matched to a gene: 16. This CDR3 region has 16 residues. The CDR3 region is CSVVGPHPQGASEAFF. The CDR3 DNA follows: TGCAGCGTTGTGGGCCCCCACCCGCAGGGGGCCTCTGAAGCTTTCTTT. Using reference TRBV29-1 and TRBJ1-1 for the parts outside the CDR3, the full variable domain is SAVISQKPSRDICQRGTSLTIQCQVDSQVTMMFWYRQQPGQSLTLIATANQGSEATYESGFVIDKFPISRPNLTFSTLTVSNMSPEDSSIYLCSVVGPHPQGASEAFFGQGTRLTVV.

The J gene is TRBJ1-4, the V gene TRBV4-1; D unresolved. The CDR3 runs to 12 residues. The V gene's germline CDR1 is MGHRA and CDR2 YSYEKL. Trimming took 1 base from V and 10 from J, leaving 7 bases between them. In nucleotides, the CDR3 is TGCGCCAGCAGCCAAGGTCGGGGAAAACTGTTTTTT. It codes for CASSQGRGKLFF.

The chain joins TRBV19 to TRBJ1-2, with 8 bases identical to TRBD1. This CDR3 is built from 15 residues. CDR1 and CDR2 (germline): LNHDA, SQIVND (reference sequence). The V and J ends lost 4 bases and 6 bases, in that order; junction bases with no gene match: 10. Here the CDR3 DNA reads TGTGCCAGTAGTAAGAGGACAGGGTCGAGGGATGGCTACACCTTC. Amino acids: CASSKRTGSRDGYTF.

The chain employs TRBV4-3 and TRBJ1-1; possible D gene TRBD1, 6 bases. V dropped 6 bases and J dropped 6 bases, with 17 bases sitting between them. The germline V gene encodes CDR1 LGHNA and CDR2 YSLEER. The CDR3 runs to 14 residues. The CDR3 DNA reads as TGCGCCAGCAGTCCCGGACAGCACGGGGCTGAAGCTTTCTTT. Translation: CASSPGQHGAEAFF.

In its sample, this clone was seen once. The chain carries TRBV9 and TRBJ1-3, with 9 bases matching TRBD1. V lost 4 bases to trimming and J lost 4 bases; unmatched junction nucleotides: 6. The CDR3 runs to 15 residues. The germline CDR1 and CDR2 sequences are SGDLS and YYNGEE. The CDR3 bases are TGTGCCAGCAGCACTGGGACAGGGTTAGGAAACACCATATATTTT. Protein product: CASSTGTGLGNTIYF.

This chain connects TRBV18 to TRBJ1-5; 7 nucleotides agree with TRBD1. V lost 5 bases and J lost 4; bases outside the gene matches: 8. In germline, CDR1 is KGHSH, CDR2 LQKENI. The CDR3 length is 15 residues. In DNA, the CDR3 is TGTGCCAGCTCAACAGGGGCACACACGAATCAGCCCCAGCATTTT. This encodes CASSTGAHTNQPQHF. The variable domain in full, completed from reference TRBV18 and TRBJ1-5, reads NAGVMQNPRHLVRRRGQEARLRCSPMKGHSHVYWYRQLPEEGLKFMVYLQKENIIDESGMPKERFSAEFPKEGPSILRIQQVVRGDSAAYFCASSTGAHTNQPQHFGDGTRLSIL.

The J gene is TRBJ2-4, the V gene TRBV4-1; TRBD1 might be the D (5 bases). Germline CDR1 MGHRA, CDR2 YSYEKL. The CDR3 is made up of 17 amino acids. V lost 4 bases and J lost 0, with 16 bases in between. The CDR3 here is CASSLGAARLAKNIQYF. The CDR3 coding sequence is TGCGCCAGCAGCCTAGGGGCCGCCAGGCTAGCCAAAAACATTCAGTACTTC.

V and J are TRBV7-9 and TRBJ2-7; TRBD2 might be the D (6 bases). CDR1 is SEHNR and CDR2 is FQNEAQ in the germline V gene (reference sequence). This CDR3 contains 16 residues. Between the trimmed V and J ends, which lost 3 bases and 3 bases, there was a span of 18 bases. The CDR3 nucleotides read TGTGCCAGCAGCTTGAGCGCGTACGGGACTCTCTACGAGCAGTACTTC. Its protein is CASSLSAYGTLYEQYF.

The CDR3 region is CASSSQTGGSYEQYF. In nucleotides, the CDR3 is TGTGCCAGCAGCTCACAAACAGGGGGAAGCTACGAGCAGTACTTC. The chain has TRBV7-9 and TRBJ2-7; 8 bases are a match to TRBD1. Losses at the gene ends were 4 bases for V and 3 bases for J; bases not matched to a gene: 8. The CDR3 is made up of 15 amino acids. Looked up from germline, CDR1 is SEHNR and CDR2 is FQNEAQ (reference sequence).

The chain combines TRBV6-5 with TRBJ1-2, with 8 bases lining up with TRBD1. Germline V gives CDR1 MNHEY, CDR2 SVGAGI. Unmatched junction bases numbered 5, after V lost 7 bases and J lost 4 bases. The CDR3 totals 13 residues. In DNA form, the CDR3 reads TGTGCCAGCAAGGACAGGGCTCCCTATGGCTACACCTTC. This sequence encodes CASKDRAPYGYTF.